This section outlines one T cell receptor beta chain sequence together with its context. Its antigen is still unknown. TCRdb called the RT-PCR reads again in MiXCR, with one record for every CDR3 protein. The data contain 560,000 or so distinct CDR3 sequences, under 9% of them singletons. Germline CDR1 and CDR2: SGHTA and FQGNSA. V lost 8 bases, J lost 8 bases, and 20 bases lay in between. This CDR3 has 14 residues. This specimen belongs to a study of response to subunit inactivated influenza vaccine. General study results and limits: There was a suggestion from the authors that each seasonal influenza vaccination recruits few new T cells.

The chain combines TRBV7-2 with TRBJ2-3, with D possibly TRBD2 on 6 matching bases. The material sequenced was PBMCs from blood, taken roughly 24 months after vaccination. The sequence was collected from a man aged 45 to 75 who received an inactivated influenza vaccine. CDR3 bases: TGTGCCAGCTTCCAGAGGGCCCTCGGGGGTACGCAGTATTTT. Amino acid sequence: CASFQRALGGTQYF.